The 20 T cell receptor beta chains below were found in one sample sequenced in a study of blood T cell repertoires in COVID-19. Sequencing used immunoSEQ multiplex PCR; TCRdb keeps in-frame clones, though not all of them. This table has more than 90,000 clones, about 85% appearing once. Sequencing was carried out using peripheral blood. Receptors originate from a human donor in a cohort sampled during active COVID-19.

This rearrangement joins TRBV5-6 to TRBJ1-3; D unresolved. V lost 5 bases and J 0 bases, leaving 9 bases between the germline ends. The CDR3 loop spans 14 amino acids. Germline V gives CDR1 SGHDT, CDR2 YYEEEE. CDR3: CASRTLDSGNTIYF. CDR3 DNA sequence: TGTGCCAGCAGGACACTAGACTCTGGAAACACCATATATTTT.

The J gene is TRBJ2-6, the V gene TRBV7-9; D might be TRBD1 (6 bases). This CDR3 region has 18 residues. CDR1 SEHNR and CDR2 FQNEAQ come from the germline V gene (reference sequence). V lost 1 base and J lost 0, with 13 bases in between. This CDR3 reads CASSLGGSGASGANVLTF. For the CDR3, the DNA is TGTGCCAGCAGCTTAGGGGGGTCAGGGGCCTCTGGGGCCAACGTCCTGACTTTC.

The gene calls are TRBV5-1 and TRBJ2-7; 9 bases match TRBD1. Germline CDR1 and CDR2: SGHRS and YFSETQ. The CDR3 sequence is 14 residues long. Unmatched junction bases numbered 5, after V lost 2 bases and J lost 5 bases. CDR3 residues: CASSFRDRVHEQYF. In DNA, the CDR3 is TGCGCCAGCAGCTTCCGGGACAGGGTCCACGAGCAGTACTTC.

The chain's CDR3 is CASSRDYTSTDTQYF. CDR3 DNA sequence: TGTGCCAGCAGCCGGGACTATACTAGCACAGATACGCAGTATTTT. V gene TRBV7-2 combines with J gene TRBJ2-3, with TRBD2 matching over 7 bases. The trim removed 5 bases at V and 0 bases at J, leaving 5 bases unmatched. This CDR3 spans 15 amino acids. Germline V gene sequence: CDR1 SGHTA, CDR2 FQGNSA.

The V call is TRBV7-3, the J call TRBJ2-5; TRBD2 might be the D (5 bases). Germline values: CDR1 SGHTA, CDR2 FQGTGA. The length of the CDR3 is 13 residues. Trimming removed 5 bases at V and 4 bases at J, with 11 bases between. The CDR3 region is CASSRGYGETQYF. DNA for the CDR3: TGTGCCAGCAGCCGCGGGTATGGAGAGACCCAGTACTTC.

The chain couples TRBV11-3 to TRBJ2-1, with 12 bases lining up with TRBD2. The CDR3 covers 14 residues. The germline V gene encodes CDR1 SGHNT and CDR2 YENEEA. V dropped 5 bases and J dropped 4; count of bases not matched to a gene: 0. The CDR3 loop is CASSGTSGYNEQFF. The CDR3 nucleotides read TGTGCCAGCAGCGGGACTAGCGGGTACAATGAGCAGTTCTTC.

This clone is labeled medium-sized. V usage is TRBV5-1 and J usage is TRBJ2-3, with D possibly being TRBD2 (5 bases). Germline loops: CDR1 SGHRS, CDR2 YFSETQ. V lost 0 bases, J lost 4 bases, and 12 bases lay in between. The CDR3 extends over 15 amino acids. CDR3: CASSLESLAPDTQYF. DNA for the CDR3: TGCGCCAGCAGCTTGGAGAGTCTAGCCCCAGATACGCAGTATTTT.

The chain joins TRBV3-1 (or the pseudogene TRBV3-2) to TRBJ2-3; D not resolved. In germline, CDR1 is LGHDT, CDR2 YNNKEL (reference sequence). The CDR3 is made up of 15 amino acids. Trimming removed 3 bases from V and 0 bases from J, with 10 bases in between. CDR3 region: CASSHQSRSTDTQYF. The CDR3 bases are TGTGCCAGCAGCCATCAATCTCGGAGCACAGATACGCAGTATTTT.

The rearrangement links TRBV5-1 to TRBJ2-3, with TRBD1 as a possible D gene (5 bases). From germline, CDR1 is SGHRS and CDR2 YFSETQ. Trimming removed 4 bases at V and 5 bases at J, with 20 bases between. The CDR3 is 16 residues long. CDR3 nucleotide sequence: TGCGCCAGCAGCCCACCCGGCCTAGGGGTCGGAGATACGCAGTATTTT. Protein sequence: CASSPPGLGVGDTQYF.

The rearrangement links TRBV7-3 to TRBJ2-3; maybe TRBD2 (6 bases). The V gene's germline CDR1 is SGHTA and CDR2 FQGTGA. V dropped 3 bases and J dropped 0 bases, with 13 bases sitting between them. This CDR3 has 16 amino acids. The CDR3 is CASSFNPAGSTDTQYF. CDR3 DNA: TGTGCCAGCAGCTTCAACCCAGCGGGTAGCACAGATACGCAGTATTTT.

This chain links TRBV7-7 with TRBJ1-3, with D unresolved. There are 15 residues in the CDR3. With 5 bases removed from V and 0 bases from J, the gap between germline ends came to 11 bases. Germline CDR1 and CDR2: SSHAT and FNYEAQ (reference sequence). CDR3 in amino acids: CASSPTRNSGNTIYF. The CDR3 region has the DNA TGTGCCAGCAGCCCCACACGAAACTCTGGAAACACCATATATTTT.

The chain carries TRBV3-1 (or the pseudogene TRBV3-2) and TRBJ2-7, with 15 bases aligning to TRBD2. The CDR3 consists of 20 residues. Germline V gene sequence: CDR1 LGHDT, CDR2 YNNKEL (reference sequence). The junction had 13 bases not matched to a gene; V was cut back by 1 base and J by 3 bases. The CDR3 sequence: CASSQVPGLAGGPPRYEQYF. CDR3 in DNA: TGTGCCAGCAGCCAAGTTCCAGGACTAGCGGGAGGGCCCCCCCGCTACGAGCAGTACTTC.

V and J are TRBV4-3 and TRBJ1-2; no reliable D call. Germline assignment: CDR1 LGHNA and CDR2 YSLEER. Deletions cut 1 base from V and 3 bases from J, with 9 bases between. This CDR3 region has 14 residues. The DNA for the CDR3 is TGCGCCAGCAGCCAAGGGAACGGAGACTATGGCTACACCTTC. Its translation is CASSQGNGDYGYTF.

This rearrangement joins TRBV10-3 to TRBJ2-7; 8 bases are a match to TRBD1. This CDR3 has 14 residues. Germline V gene data show CDR1 as ENHRY and CDR2 as SYGVKD. With V trimmed by 4 bases and J by 5 bases, 7 bases remained unmatched. CDR3 nucleotide sequence: TGTGCCATCAGTGGGGGCAGGGGGCTAAACGAGCAGTACTTC. Amino acid sequence: CAISGGRGLNEQYF.

Comment on this clone: One junction end does not reproduce the germline sequence, and a read error may be involved. The chain joins TRBV7-7 to TRBJ1-3; a possible D gene is TRBD1 (6 bases). The length of the CDR3 is 16 residues. In germline, CDR1 is SSHAT, CDR2 FNYEAQ (reference sequence). The CDR3 DNA follows: TGTGCTAGCAGCACATCCCCCGACAGGACTGGAAACACCATATATTTT. Protein product: CASSTSPDRTGNTIYF.

The genes are TRBV6-4 and TRBJ2-3, with D perhaps TRBD2 (5 bases). V dropped 0 bases and J dropped 6 bases, with 16 bases sitting between them. Germline CDR1 and CDR2: MRHNA and SNTAGT. The CDR3 runs 16 residues. CDR3 nucleotide sequence: TGTGCCAGCAGTGACTCGGAGCGGTCCTCTACGGATACGCAGTATTTT. This encodes CASSDSERSSTDTQYF.

V usage is TRBV12-3 or TRBV12-4 and J usage is TRBJ2-7, with D perhaps TRBD2 (6 bases). This CDR3 is built from 13 residues. V lost 9 bases and J 2 bases, leaving 14 bases between the germline ends. In nucleotides, the CDR3 is TGTGCCAGTTCTGAGGGGAGGCCCTACGAGCAGTACTTC. It encodes CASSEGRPYEQYF.

The chain combines TRBV5-6 with TRBJ2-7; TRBD1 matches 9 bases. CDR1 SGHDT and CDR2 YYEEEE come from the germline V gene. Trimming at V came to 4 bases and at J to 2 bases, leaving 7 bases not matched to a gene. The CDR3 is made up of 15 amino acids. The chain's CDR3 is CASSAGTGSAYEQYF. CDR3 bases: TGTGCCAGCAGCGCCGGGACAGGGTCTGCCTACGAGCAGTACTTC.

The chain employs TRBV6-2 or TRBV6-3 and TRBJ1-1, with D tentatively TRBD1 (5 bases). This CDR3 region has 15 residues. Trimming cost V 2 bases and J 1 base, with 11 bases left between them. Germline CDR1 is MNHEY and CDR2 is SVGEGT. In nucleotides, the CDR3 is TGTGCCAGCAGTTACGACAGACTAGGGAACACTGAAGCTTTCTTT. Protein sequence: CASSYDRLGNTEAFF.

The V and J genes are TRBV7-9 and TRBJ2-3; TRBD2 matches at 10 bases. The CDR3 runs 17 residues. CDR1 and CDR2 from the germline V gene are SEHNR and FQNEAQ (reference sequence). V was pared by 5 bases and J by 1 base, with 9 bases of the junction left unmatched. The CDR3 DNA is TGTGCCAGCAGCAAAGTTACTAGCGGGATTGGCACAGATACGCAGTATTTT. Its translation: CASSKVTSGIGTDTQYF.